This is a list of T cell receptor beta chains from one sample in a study of blood T cell repertoires in COVID-19. Measured with immunoSEQ multiplex PCR; TCRdb has only the in-frame clones, and not every one. The data hold about 270,000 clones, with roughly 90% observed a single time. The specimen sequenced was PBMCs or T cells enriched from blood (not recorded which). These receptors were taken from a middle-aged man who had been exposed to COVID-19. The CDR3 runs from the conserved cysteine through the conserved F or W. A D gene is named only where the DNA matches it firmly. Rows give clone size only sometimes, using once, few, many, or a class for an expanded clone.

J gene,V gene,clone size,D gene,CDR3 length,CDR3 DNA,CDR3 protein
TRBJ2-1,TRBV6-2/TRBV6-3,-,-,13,TGTGCCAGCAGCCGGGGACAAAACAATGAGCAGTTCTTC,CASSRGQNNEQFF
TRBJ1-6,TRBV2,once,-,14,TGTGCCAGCTCAGTGGGGGGACGAAATTCACCCCTCCACTTT,CASSVGGRNSPLHF
TRBJ2-7,TRBV6-5,-,-,14,TGTGCCAGCAGTTACTCGAGGTCTTCTGGGGAGCAGTACTTC,CASSYSRSSGEQYF
TRBJ1-2,TRBV9,-,-,12,TGTGCCAGCCGGTCGGGGTTGGGCGGCTACACCTTC,CASRSGLGGYTF
TRBJ1-4,TRBV15,few,-,15,TGTGCCACCAGGCTCTCGGGACTAACAAATGAAAAACTGTTTTTT,CATRLSGLTNEKLFF
TRBJ2-3,TRBV11-2,-,TRBD1,16,TGTGCCAGCAGCTCCGAGGGGGCGGCGAGGGTAGATACGCAGTATTTT,CASSSEGAARVDTQYF
TRBJ1-4,TRBV19,-,-,13,TGTGCCAGTCGGAGCAGGGCTGAGGAAAAACTGTTTTTT,CASRSRAEEKLFF
TRBJ2-1,TRBV30,-,-,16,TGTGCCTGGAGTGTAATAGCTCCGAGTTCCTACAATGAGCAGTTCTTC,CAWSVIAPSSYNEQFF
TRBJ2-7,TRBV28,-,TRBD2,15,TGTGCCAGCAGTCCGCCGACTAGCGGGTTCTACGAGCAGTACTTC,CASSPPTSGFYEQYF
TRBJ1-2,TRBV27,-,-,13,TGTGCCAGCAGTTTGGCGGGGGCGACGAGCTACACCTTC,CASSLAGATSYTF
TRBJ1-2,TRBV5-4,-,TRBD1,16,TGTGCCAGCAGCCCCAAGCTAGGACAGGGAGACTATGGCTACACCTTC,CASSPKLGQGDYGYTF
TRBJ2-7,TRBV11-2,few,-,18,TGTGCCAGCAGCTTAGCTGGACAGGAGGTGGACTACCACTACGAGCAGTACTTC,CASSLAGQEVDYHYEQYF
TRBJ2-2,TRBV24-1,few,-,14,TGTGCCACCAGTGTCTCCGGGAACACCGGGGAGCTGTTTTTT,CATSVSGNTGELFF
TRBJ2-5,TRBV5-1,-,-,13,TGCGCCAGCAGCTTGTATATCCAAGAGACCCAGTACTTC,CASSLYIQETQYF
TRBJ1-1,TRBV20-1,once,TRBD1,14,TGCAGTGCTAGTTCCCGACAGGGAATAATGAATGCTTTCTTT,CSASSRQGIMNAFF
TRBJ2-3,TRBV7-2,-,-,15,TGTGCCAGCAGCTTAAATAGCGGTAGCACAGATACGCAGTATTTT,CASSLNSGSTDTQYF
TRBJ2-7,TRBV7-6,-,TRBD2,14,TGTGCCAGCAGCTTAGAAAGCGGGAACGACGAGCAGTACTTC,CASSLESGNDEQYF
TRBJ1-2,TRBV28,-,-,12,TGTGCCAGCAGCTCCGCACTTTATGGCTACACCTTC,CASSSALYGYTF
TRBJ1-4,TRBV18,-,-,14,TGTGCCAGCTCACCTAGTGGTTCTACTCGGGGGCTGTTTTTT,CASSPSGSTRGLFF
TRBJ1-1,TRBV4-2,-,-,17,TGTGCCAGCAGCCAAGGGGGGGGATATCAGGGGACCACTGAAGCTTTCTTT,CASSQGGGYQGTTEAFF
TRBJ2-5,TRBV7-9,-,TRBD2,13,TGTGCCAGCAGCTCTAGCGGACAAGAGACCCAGTACTTC,CASSSSGQETQYF
TRBJ2-2,TRBV11-2,-,TRBD1,17,TGTGCCAGCACCCGCCGTGGGGCAGGGGGCGCATCCGGGGAGCTGTTTTTT,CASTRRGAGGASGELFF
TRBJ2-2,TRBV9,-,TRBD2,16,TGTGCCAGCAGCCCACGGACTAGCGGGAGTGCCGGGGAGCTGTTTTTT,CASSPRTSGSAGELFF
TRBJ1-5,TRBV4-1,-,-,14,TGCGCCAGCAGCCAAGGCAGGGTGGGTCAGCCCCAGCATTTT,CASSQGRVGQPQHF
TRBJ1-1,TRBV7-3,-,-,13,TGTGCCAGCAGCGCCAATCAGGGCGCTGAAGCTTTCTTT,CASSANQGAEAFF
TRBJ2-6,TRBV28,-,-,16,TGTGCCAGCAACCAACTCCAAGCATCTGGGGCCAACGTCCTGACTTTC,CASNQLQASGANVLTF
TRBJ1-4,TRBV10-3,-,-,13,TGTGCCATCAGTGAGTCGCCTACCAATAAACTGTTTTTT,CAISESPTNKLFF
TRBJ1-4,TRBV28,-,-,13,TGTGCCAGCAGTTTGGCCCCGCATGAAAAACTGTTTTTT,CASSLAPHEKLFF
TRBJ2-2,TRBV5-1,-,TRBD1,16,TGCGCCAGCAGCTTGGTGCAGGGGGCGAACACCGGGGAGCTGTTTTTT,CASSLVQGANTGELFF
TRBJ1-5,TRBV27,-,-,13,TGTGCCAGCAGTCTCCCTAGCAATCAGCCCCAGCATTTT,CASSLPSNQPQHF
TRBJ2-5,TRBV13,-,TRBD1,16,TGTGCCAGCAGCCAGCGACAGGGCAAAAACCAAGAGACCCAGTACTTC,CASSQRQGKNQETQYF
TRBJ2-5,TRBV9,-,TRBD2,15,TGTGCCAGCAGCGTCGAACTAGCGGGAGTAGAGACCCAGTACTTC,CASSVELAGVETQYF
TRBJ2-1,TRBV15,-,TRBD2,21,TGTGCCACCAGCAGAGTTCTCGGGTGGGCTAGCGGGAGTAGGGCCTACAATGAGCAGTTCTTC,CATSRVLGWASGSRAYNEQFF
TRBJ1-3,TRBV9,-,-,18,TGTGCCAGCAGCGTAGACGGGCAGGGTCTCAGGTTAGGAAACACCATATATTTT,CASSVDGQGLRLGNTIYF
TRBJ1-1,TRBV15,-,-,13,TGTGCCACCTCCCGGGGGGGCGGGACTGAAGCTTTCTTT,CATSRGGGTEAFF
TRBJ2-1,TRBV14,-,TRBD1,17,TGTGCCAGCAGCAAGGGGGCCCCGTGGCAGTCCTACAATGAGCAGTTCTTC,CASSKGAPWQSYNEQFF
TRBJ2-7,TRBV9,-,TRBD2,15,TGTGCCAGCAGCCCTCGTAGCGGGGGCTACGACGAGCAGTACTTC,CASSPRSGGYDEQYF
TRBJ2-3,TRBV7-9,-,-,15,TGTGCCAGCAGCTCGGACCCAGGAGGGGCAGATACGCAGTATTTT,CASSSDPGGADTQYF
TRBJ2-1,TRBV5-1,-,TRBD2,12,TGCGCCAGCAGCCAAATCGGGGGGTTGAAGTTCTTC,CASSQIGGLKFF
TRBJ2-1,TRBV30,-,TRBD2,19,TGTGCCTGGAGTGTATGGGGACTAGCGGGGGGATCCTCCTACAATGAGCAGTTCTTC,CAWSVWGLAGGSSYNEQFF
TRBJ1-6,TRBV18,once,TRBD1,16,TGTGCCAGCTCCGGAACCGGGACAGGGGATAATTCACCCCTCCACTTT,CASSGTGTGDNSPLHF
TRBJ1-1,TRBV11-2,few,-,12,TGTGCCAGCAACGGAGTCTACACTGAAGCTTTCTTT,CASNGVYTEAFF
TRBJ2-1,TRBV11-2,once,TRBD1,16,TGTGCCAGCAGAAAAAGTACGGGACAGGGAAACAATGAGCAGTTCTTC,CASRKSTGQGNNEQFF
TRBJ2-1,TRBV9,-,TRBD2,15,TGTGCCAGCAGCGCAACCGGGACTAGGATGAATGAGCAGTTCTTC,CASSATGTRMNEQFF
TRBJ1-2,TRBV11-2,-,TRBD1,15,TGTGCCAGCAGCTTAGGAGGGGGGACAGATTCTGGCTACACCTTC,CASSLGGGTDSGYTF
TRBJ1-1,TRBV2,once,-,12,TGTGCCAGCACGTTGCTACCGAGAGAAGCTTTCTTT,CASTLLPREAFF